This T cell receptor beta chain was recorded in a study of post-analysis software for immune sequencing data. Study at large: Both relapsing-remitting and secondary progressive multiple sclerosis featured among the disease courses, as did progressive-relapsing multiple sclerosis.

Study-wide points: When the samples were clustered directly with F measure, those that had been prepared in the same batch showed strong co-clustering. Higher frequency in patients than in controls was seen for roughly five TRBV segments, with TRBV5-6, TRBV5-1 and TRBV20-1 among them.

Unique-molecular-identifier-tagged TCR beta cDNA libraries were used. Using its own MiXCR run on the PCR reads, TCRdb lists one record per CDR3 protein. There are about 540,000 distinct CDR3 sequences in the sample; about a third occur only once, and around 6.1% lies in the top ten. On this clonotype: Its antigen remains unknown.

Looked up from germline, CDR1 is DFQATT and CDR2 is SNEGSKA (reference sequence). The CDR3 sequence is 14 residues long. Between the trimmed V and J ends, which lost 4 bases and 0 bases, there was a span of 11 bases. The clonotype comes from a girl aged 2-17 years with multiple sclerosis. The specimen was blood. This chain uses TRBV20-1 with TRBJ2-3; maybe TRBD2 (6 bases). The DNA of the CDR3 is TGCAGTGCTAAGGCGGGGCCTAGCACAGATACGCAGTATTTT. It yields the protein CSAKAGPSTDTQYF.